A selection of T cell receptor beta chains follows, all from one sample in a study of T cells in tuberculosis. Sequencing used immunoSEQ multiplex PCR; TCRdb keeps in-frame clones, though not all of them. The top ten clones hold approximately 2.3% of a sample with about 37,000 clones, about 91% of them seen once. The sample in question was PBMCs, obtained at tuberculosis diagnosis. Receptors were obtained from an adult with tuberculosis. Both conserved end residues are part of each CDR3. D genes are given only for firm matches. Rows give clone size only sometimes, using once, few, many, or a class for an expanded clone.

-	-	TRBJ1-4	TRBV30	CAWGGGWTNEKLFF	TGTGCCTGGGGCGGGGGGTGGACTAATGAAAAACTGTTTTTT
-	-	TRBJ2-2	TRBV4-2	CASRGAQGNTGELFF	TGTGCCAGCAGGGGGGCACAGGGGAACACCGGGGAGCTGTTTTTT
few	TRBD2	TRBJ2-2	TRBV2	CAGLGRMNTGELFF	TGTGCCGGACTAGGACGGATGAACACCGGGGAGCTGTTTTTT
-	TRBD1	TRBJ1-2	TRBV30	CALDRQGVRYGYTF	TGTGCCTTAGATCGACAGGGGGTTCGATATGGCTACACCTTC
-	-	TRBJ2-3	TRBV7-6	CASSPAGKTSTDTQYF	TGTGCCAGCAGCCCCGCGGGTAAAACTAGCACAGATACGCAGTATTTT
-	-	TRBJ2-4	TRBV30	CAWSVVASRKNIQYF	TGTGCCTGGAGTGTAGTGGCTAGCAGGAAAAACATTCAGTACTTC
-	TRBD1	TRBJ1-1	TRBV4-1	CASSQSWTGYSEAFF	TGCGCCAGCAGCCAAAGTTGGACAGGGTATTCTGAAGCTTTCTTT
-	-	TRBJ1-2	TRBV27	CASSFSAGMSWGYTF	TGTGCCAGCAGTTTCTCAGCAGGGATGTCCTGGGGCTACACCTTC
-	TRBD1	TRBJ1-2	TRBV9	CASSALDRHYGYTF	TGTGCCAGCAGCGCCTTGGACAGGCACTATGGCTACACCTTC
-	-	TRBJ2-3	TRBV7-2	CASRPPGLITDTQYF	TGTGCCAGCAGACCTCCGGGACTCATCACAGATACGCAGTATTTT
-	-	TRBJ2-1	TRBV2	CASSRRDGYNEQFF	TGTGCCAGCAGTCGGAGGGACGGTTACAATGAGCAGTTCTTC
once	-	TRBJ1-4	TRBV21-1	CASSKPGTGLEKLFF	TGTGCCAGCAGCAAACCCGGGACAGGGCTTGAAAAACTGTTTTTT
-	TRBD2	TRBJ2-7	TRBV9	CASSAGAGGVHYEQYF	TGTGCCAGCAGCGCTGGAGCGGGGGGTGTTCATTACGAGCAGTACTTC
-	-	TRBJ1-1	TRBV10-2	CASSESVLRNTEAFF	TGCGCCAGCAGTGAGTCGGTGCTGCGAAACACTGAAGCTTTCTTT
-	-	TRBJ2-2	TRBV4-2	CASSQDRGPELFF	TGTGCCAGCAGCCAAGATCGGGGTCCGGAGCTGTTTTTT
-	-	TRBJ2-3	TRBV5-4	CASSLAERRSTDTQYF	TGTGCCAGCAGCTTGGCCGAGCGCCGTAGCACAGATACGCAGTATTTT
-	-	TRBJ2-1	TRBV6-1	CASRAGVNNEQFF	TGTGCCAGCAGGGCAGGGGTAAACAATGAGCAGTTCTTC
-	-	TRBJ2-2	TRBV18	CASSPGNRNTGELFF	TGTGCCAGCTCACCAGGTAACAGGAACACCGGGGAGCTGTTTTTT
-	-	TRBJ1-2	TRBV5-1	CASSLGQIYGYTF	TGCGCCAGCAGCTTGGGGCAGATCTATGGCTACACCTTC
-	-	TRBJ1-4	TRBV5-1	CASRRGSTNEKLFF	TGCGCCAGCAGGCGGGGGTCAACTAATGAAAAACTGTTTTTT
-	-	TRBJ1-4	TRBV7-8	CASSLAHSLTEKLFF	TGTGCCAGCAGCTTAGCGCACAGCCTTACGGAAAAACTGTTTTTT
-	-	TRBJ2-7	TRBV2	CASSEGAQTYEQYF	TGTGCCAGCAGTGAGGGGGCCCAAACCTACGAGCAGTACTTC
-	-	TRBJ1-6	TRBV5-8	CASSSGGSRPLHF	TGTGCCAGCAGTTCTGGGGGCTCACGACCCCTCCACTTT
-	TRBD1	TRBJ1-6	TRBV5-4	CASSPGTGSSNSPLHF	TGTGCCAGCAGCCCCGGGACAGGGTCGTCAAATTCACCCCTCCACTTT
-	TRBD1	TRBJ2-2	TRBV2	CASGQGDRLTGELFF	TGTGCCAGCGGCCAGGGGGACAGACTCACCGGGGAGCTGTTTTTT
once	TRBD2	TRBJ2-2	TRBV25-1	CASSGPSGGADTGELFF	TGTGCCAGCAGTGGACCCAGCGGGGGGGCCGACACCGGGGAGCTGTTTTTT
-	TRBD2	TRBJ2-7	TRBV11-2	CASRTTGTTKSSEQYF	TGTGCCAGCAGGACAACGGGGACTACTAAGAGTTCCGAGCAGTACTTC
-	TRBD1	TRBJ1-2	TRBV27	CASRTMTGVYGYTF	TGTGCCAGCCGGACCATGACAGGGGTCTATGGCTACACCTTC
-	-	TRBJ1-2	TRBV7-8	CASSPRPQQGYRYGYTF	TGTGCCAGCAGCCCTAGGCCTCAACAGGGATATAGGTATGGCTACACCTTC
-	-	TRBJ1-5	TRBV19	CASSIIYNAGNQPQHF	TGTGCCAGTAGTATTATCTATAATGCGGGTAATCAGCCCCAGCATTTT
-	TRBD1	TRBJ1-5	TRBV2	CASSSRQGLSNQPQHF	TGTGCCAGCAGTTCCAGACAGGGGCTGAGCAATCAGCCCCAGCATTTT
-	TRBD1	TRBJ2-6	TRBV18	CASSLQGASGANVLTF	TGTGCCAGCTCACTACAGGGGGCTTCTGGGGCCAACGTCCTGACTTTC
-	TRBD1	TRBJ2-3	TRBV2	CASLSTGGTDTQYF	TGTGCCAGTCTATCGACAGGGGGCACAGATACGCAGTATTTT
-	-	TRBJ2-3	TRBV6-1	CASSEISGGNTDTQYF	TGTGCCAGCAGTGAAATAAGCGGAGGCAACACAGATACGCAGTATTTT
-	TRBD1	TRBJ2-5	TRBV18	CASSPPAGGQETQYF	TGTGCCAGCTCACCACCCGCAGGGGGCCAAGAGACCCAGTACTTC
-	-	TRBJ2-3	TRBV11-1	CASSPQGTSSTDTQYF	TGTGCCAGCAGCCCACAGGGAACGTCGAGCACAGATACGCAGTATTTT
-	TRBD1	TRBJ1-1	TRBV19	CASTLKQDRVRTEAFF	TGTGCCAGTACCCTAAAACAGGACAGGGTTAGGACTGAAGCTTTCTTT
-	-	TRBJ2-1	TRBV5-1	CASSLSWGDYNEQFF	TGCGCCAGCAGCTTGTCCTGGGGGGATTACAATGAGCAGTTCTTC
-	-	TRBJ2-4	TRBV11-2	CASSRPGSKNIQYF	TGTGCCAGCAGCCGTCCCGGGTCCAAAAACATTCAGTACTTC
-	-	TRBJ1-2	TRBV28	CASSPFHSNYGYTF	TGTGCCAGCAGTCCCTTTCACAGTAACTATGGCTACACCTTC
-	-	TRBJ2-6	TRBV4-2	CASSQERGGANVLTF	TGTGCCAGCAGCCAAGAGCGGGGTGGGGCCAACGTCCTGACTTTC
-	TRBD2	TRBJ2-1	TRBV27	CASRSGLAGYNEQFF	TGTGCCAGCAGATCGGGACTAGCCGGCTACAATGAGCAGTTCTTC
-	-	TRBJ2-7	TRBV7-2	CASSDRGSYEQYF	TGTGCCAGCAGCGATCGGGGGTCCTACGAGCAGTACTTC
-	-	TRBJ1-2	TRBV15	CATSRDRGDYGYTF	TGTGCCACCAGCAGAGACAGGGGTGACTATGGCTACACCTTC
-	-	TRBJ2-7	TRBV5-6	CASSHGLVLNVYEQYF	TGTGCCAGCAGCCACGGACTGGTCCTAAATGTCTACGAGCAGTACTTC
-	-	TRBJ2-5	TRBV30	CAWSVSPFQETQYF	TGTGCCTGGAGTGTATCCCCTTTCCAAGAGACCCAGTACTTC
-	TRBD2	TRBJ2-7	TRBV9	CASSEGGTPYEQYF	TGTGCCAGCAGCGAGGGAGGGACGCCCTACGAGCAGTACTTC
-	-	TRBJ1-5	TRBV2	CASSVPGPQHF	TGTGCCAGCAGTGTCCCCGGGCCCCAGCATTTT
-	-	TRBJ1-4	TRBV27	CASSFGQPTNEKLFF	TGTGCCAGCAGCTTTGGACAGCCAACTAATGAAAAACTGTTTTTT
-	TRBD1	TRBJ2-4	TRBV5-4	CASSSGQGSAKNIQYF	TGTGCCAGCAGCTCAGGACAGGGGAGTGCCAAAAACATTCAGTACTTC
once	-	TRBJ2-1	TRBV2	CAIEGGRNEQFF	TGTGCCATCGAGGGGGGGCGAAATGAGCAGTTCTTC
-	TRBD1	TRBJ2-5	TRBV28	CASGSGTGFRETQYF	TGTGCCAGTGGGTCCGGGACAGGGTTTCGAGAGACCCAGTACTTC
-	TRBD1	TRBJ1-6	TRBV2	CASSGDSGNSPLHF	TGTGCCAGCAGTGGGGACAGCGGGAATTCACCCCTCCACTTT